The 8 T cell receptor beta chains reported below all come from one sample, sequenced in a study of control samples from healthy donors and cancer patients. Clones were sequenced by immunoSEQ multiplex PCR, and TCRdb holds only the in-frame ones, with some missing. The data show about 160,000 clones, over 85% seen once. Sequenced material: blood. The origin of the receptors is a woman aged 35 to 49 in good health.

The V gene is TRBV4-3, the J gene TRBJ1-2, with a possible D match to TRBD1 (5 bases). This CDR3 contains 15 residues. Trimming cost V 1 base and J 4 bases, with 13 bases left between them. In germline, CDR1 is LGHNA, CDR2 YSLEER. The CDR3 DNA follows: TGCGCCAGCAGCCAAGTCAGGGCAGCCTCCTATGGCTACACCTTC. Its translation is CASSQVRAASYGYTF.

As regards this clone: Mismatch with germline at one junction end may stem from a read error. V and J are TRBV7-2 and TRBJ2-5; D gene ambiguous. The CDR3 sequence is 13 residues long. Germline CDR1 SGHTA, CDR2 FQGNSA. The CDR3, as DNA: TGTGCCAGCAGCTTACCAAAAGGCCTACCGGAGAACTTC. It codes for CASSLPKGLPENF.

The genes are TRBV18 and TRBJ1-1; D ambiguous. Germline-derived CDR1 and CDR2 are KGHSH and LQKENI. The CDR3 is 12 residues long. Trimming took off 4 bases at V and 8 bases at J, with 11 bases between the two ends. The CDR3 coding sequence is TGTGCCAGCTCACGAGAACGTGAGGAAGCTTTCTTT. This sequence encodes CASSREREEAFF.

This chain links TRBV7-8 with TRBJ1-1, with a possible D match to TRBD1 (5 bases). CDR3 length: 16 amino acids. Trimming pared 0 bases from V and 4 bases from J, leaving 15 bases between. Germline CDR1 reads SGHVS; CDR2 reads FQNEAQ. CDR3 nucleotide sequence: TGTGCCAGCAGCTTAGCGCTAGGTTCTGGGGGCACTGAAGCTTTCTTT. Protein: CASSLALGSGGTEAFF.

The chain links TRBV6-5 to TRBJ1-2; weak D call: TRBD1 (5 bases). Looked up from germline, CDR1 is MNHEY and CDR2 is SVGAGI. The germline V and J ends were trimmed by 7 bases and 4 bases, with 13 bases remaining between them. The CDR3 extends over 13 amino acids. The CDR3 spells CASNRDGFYGYTF. CDR3 nucleotide sequence: TGTGCCAGCAACCGGGACGGATTCTATGGCTACACCTTC.

This chain uses TRBV7-2 with TRBJ1-5, with 7 bases fitting TRBD1. This CDR3 has 18 residues. In germline, CDR1 is SGHTA, CDR2 FQGNSA. The ends lost 5 bases at V and 0 bases at J; junction bases unmatched: 13. DNA for the CDR3: TGTGCCAGCAGCCTGCGTAGGGGGCTTCACAATAGCAATCAGCCCCAGCATTTT. It yields the protein CASSLRRGLHNSNQPQHF.

This sequence joins TRBV6-2 or TRBV6-3 and TRBJ2-3; D unresolved. The germline CDR1 and CDR2 sequences are MNHEY and SVGEGT. This CDR3 comprises 13 residues. Trimming pared 5 bases from V and 4 bases from J, leaving 10 bases between. The CDR3 here is CASSDRLADTQYF. CDR3 coding DNA: TGTGCCAGCAGTGATCGCCTGGCAGATACGCAGTATTTT.

The CDR3 sequence is CASSQQGTDTQYF. CDR3 in DNA: TGCGCCAGCAGCCAACAGGGCACAGATACGCAGTATTTT. The chain couples TRBV4-1 to TRBJ2-3; unclear D gene. CDR1 and CDR2 from the germline V gene are MGHRA and YSYEKL. V was cut by 2 bases and J by 1 base, with 4 bases left in between. This CDR3 is built from 13 residues.